Given below is one T cell receptor beta chain in context. The antigen is not known. The sample originates from a study of T cell responses to AZD1222 COVID-19 vaccine. Generated by immunoSEQ multiplex PCR, the TCRdb table keeps only in-frame clones and is missing some. Of fewer than 200,000 clones in the sample, around nine tenths were seen once. Recipients boosted at about 4 weeks or about 12 weeks are pooled. Study-wide points: The sample set comprised mostly white British donors with more females, and clonal diversity was possibly underestimated. Repertoires were sampled only after the peak T cell response. Baseline seropositivity occurred in only a handful of AZD1222 recipients.

This CDR3 comprises 18 residues. CDR1 is MNHEY and CDR2 is SVGEGT in the germline V gene. Trimming took 2 bases from V and 2 from J, leaving 19 bases between them. This chain uses TRBV6-2 or TRBV6-3 with TRBJ2-1; D is perhaps TRBD1 or TRBD2 (5 bases each). The sample in question was peripheral blood, obtained 28 days after the second AZD1222 dose. The receptor's source is an adult who received the AZD1222 COVID-19 vaccine. The CDR3 DNA reads TGTGCCAGCAGTTACGCCGAACCCGGGACGCAGACCTACAATGAGCAGTTCTTC. Its protein is CASSYAEPGTQTYNEQFF.